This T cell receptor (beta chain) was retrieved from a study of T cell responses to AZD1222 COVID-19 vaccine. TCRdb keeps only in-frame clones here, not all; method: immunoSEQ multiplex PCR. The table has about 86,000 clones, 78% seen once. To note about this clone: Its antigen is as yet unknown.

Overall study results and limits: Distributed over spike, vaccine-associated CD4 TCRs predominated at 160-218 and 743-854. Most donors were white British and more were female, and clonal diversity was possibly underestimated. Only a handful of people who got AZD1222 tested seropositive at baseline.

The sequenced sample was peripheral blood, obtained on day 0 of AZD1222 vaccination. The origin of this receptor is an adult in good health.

The CDR3 region is CASSQALRGAVPGYTF. Here the CDR3 DNA reads TGCGCCAGCAGCCAAGCGTTGCGGGGGGCGGTTCCTGGCTACACCTTC. This chain uses TRBV4-1 with TRBJ1-2; D is possibly TRBD1 (6 bases). The CDR3 sequence is 16 residues long. Per the germline V gene, CDR1 is MGHRA and CDR2 is YSYEKL. V lost 1 base and J lost 7, with 19 bases in between.